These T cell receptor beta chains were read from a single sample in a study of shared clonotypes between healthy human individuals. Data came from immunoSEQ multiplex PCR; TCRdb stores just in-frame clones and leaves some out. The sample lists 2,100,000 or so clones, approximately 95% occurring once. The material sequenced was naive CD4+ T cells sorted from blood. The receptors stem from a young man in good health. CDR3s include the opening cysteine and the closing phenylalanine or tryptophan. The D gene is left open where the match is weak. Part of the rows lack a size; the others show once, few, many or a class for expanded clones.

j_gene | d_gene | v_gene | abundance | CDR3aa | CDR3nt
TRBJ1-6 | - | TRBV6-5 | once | CASSGGGIDPLHF | TGTGCCAGCAGCGGGGGGGGGATCGATCCCCTCCACTTT
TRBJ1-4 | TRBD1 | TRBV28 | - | CASISGQGGEKLFF | TGTGCCAGCATTAGCGGACAGGGAGGTGAAAAACTGTTTTTT
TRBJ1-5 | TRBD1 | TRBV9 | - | CASSAGTGAYQPQHF | TGTGCCAGCAGCGCCGGGACAGGTGCTTATCAGCCCCAGCATTTT
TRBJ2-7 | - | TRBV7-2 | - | CASSLGPDGPSYEQYF | TGTGCCAGCAGCTTAGGTCCGGATGGACCCTCCTACGAGCAGTACTTC
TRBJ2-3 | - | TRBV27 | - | CASSLDYSTDTQYF | TGTGCCAGCAGTTTAGATTACAGCACAGATACGCAGTATTTT
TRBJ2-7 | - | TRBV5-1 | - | CASSLEMTSIYEQYF | TGCGCCAGCAGCTTGGAGATGACTAGTATCTACGAGCAGTACTTC
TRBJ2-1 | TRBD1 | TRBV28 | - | CASGTPGTGVVNEQFF | TGTGCCAGCGGCACCCCCGGGACAGGGGTCGTCAATGAGCAGTTCTTC
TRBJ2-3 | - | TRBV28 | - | CASRPPGRRGGTDTQYF | TGTGCCAGCCGTCCCCCCGGCAGGAGGGGGGGCACAGATACGCAGTATTTT
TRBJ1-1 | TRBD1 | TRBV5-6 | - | CASSLGTGGKPKTEAFF | TGTGCCAGCAGCTTGGGGACAGGGGGAAAGCCCAAAACTGAAGCTTTCTTT
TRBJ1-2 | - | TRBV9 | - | CASSVDFRQPNYGYTF | TGTGCCAGCAGCGTAGATTTCAGACAGCCTAACTATGGCTACACCTTC
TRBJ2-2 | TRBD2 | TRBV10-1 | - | CASSRGGPNTGELFF | TGCGCCAGCAGTCGGGGGGGCCCTAACACCGGGGAGCTGTTTTTT
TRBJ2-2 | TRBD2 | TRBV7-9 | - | CASSRGSSGRANTGELFF | TGTGCCAGCAGCCGCGGGAGTAGCGGGAGGGCGAACACCGGGGAGCTGTTTTTT
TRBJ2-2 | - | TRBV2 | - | CASKGAPANTGELFF | TGTGCCAGCAAAGGCGCCCCGGCGAACACCGGGGAGCTGTTTTTT
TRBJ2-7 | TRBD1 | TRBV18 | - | CASSLRSGQGLYEQYF | TGTGCCAGCTCATTACGATCGGGACAGGGATTGTACGAGCAGTACTTC
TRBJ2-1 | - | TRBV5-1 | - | CASSLSGGSSYNEQFF | TGCGCCAGCAGCTTGTCCGGGGGCAGCTCCTACAATGAGCAGTTCTTC